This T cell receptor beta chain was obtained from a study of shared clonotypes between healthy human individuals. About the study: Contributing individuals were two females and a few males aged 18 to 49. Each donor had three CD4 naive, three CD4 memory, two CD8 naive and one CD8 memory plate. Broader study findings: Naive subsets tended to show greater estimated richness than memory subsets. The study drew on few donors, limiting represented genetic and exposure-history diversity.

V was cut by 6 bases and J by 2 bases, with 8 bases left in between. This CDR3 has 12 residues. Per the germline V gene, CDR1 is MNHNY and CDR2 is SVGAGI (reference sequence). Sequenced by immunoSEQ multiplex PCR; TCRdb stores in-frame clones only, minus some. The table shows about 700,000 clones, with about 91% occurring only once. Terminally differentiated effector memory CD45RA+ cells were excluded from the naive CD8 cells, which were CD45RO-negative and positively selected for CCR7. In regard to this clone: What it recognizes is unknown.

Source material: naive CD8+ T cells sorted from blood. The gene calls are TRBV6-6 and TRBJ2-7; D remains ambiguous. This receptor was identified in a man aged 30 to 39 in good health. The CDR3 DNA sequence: TGTGCCAGCAGCCAGAACCCCTACGAGCAGTACTTC. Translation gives CASSQNPYEQYF.